These T cell receptor beta chains were read from a single sample in a study of blood T cell repertoires in COVID-19. Generated by immunoSEQ multiplex PCR, the TCRdb table keeps only in-frame clones and is missing some. The data contain 350,000 to 550,000 clones, more than 85% of them singletons. The sample consisted of peripheral blood. Source of these receptors: a woman between 25 and 40 years old with acute or convalescent COVID-19. CDR3s include the opening cysteine and the closing phenylalanine or tryptophan. Fields, in order: D gene, J gene, V gene, CDR3 length, CDR3 protein, CDR3 DNA. A D gene is named only where the DNA matches it firmly.

>TRBD2|TRBJ2-7|TRBV5-4|12
CASSRLADEQYF
TGTGCCAGCAGCCGACTAGCGGACGAGCAGTACTTC
>-|TRBJ1-2|TRBV18|14
CASSLNEFFHGYTF
TGTGCCAGCTCACTTAACGAGTTTTTCCATGGCTACACCTTC
>TRBD2|TRBJ2-7|TRBV4-2|17
CASSQDFRRGDSYEQYF
TGTGCCAGCAGCCAAGATTTTCGGCGGGGGGACTCCTACGAGCAGTACTTC
>TRBD1|TRBJ2-7|TRBV28|14
CASRMTGSVYEQYF
TGTGCCAGCAGGATGACAGGGTCGGTTTACGAGCAGTACTTC
>-|TRBJ2-5|TRBV20-1|15
CSASGGHRLKETQYF
TGCAGTGCTAGTGGGGGGCATCGGTTGAAAGAGACCCAGTACTTC
>-|TRBJ1-5|TRBV28|13
CASSFVSNQPQHF
TGTGCCAGCAGTTTTGTAAGCAATCAGCCCCAGCATTTT
>-|TRBJ1-4|TRBV7-9|15
CASSFLGEGGEKLFF
TGTGCCAGCAGCTTCCTCGGAGAGGGTGGCGAAAAACTGTTTTTT
>-|TRBJ1-2|TRBV12-2|16
CASRPISRTSNYGYTF
TGTGCAAGTCGCCCCATTTCGAGGACTTCTAACTATGGCTACACCTTC
>TRBD1|TRBJ1-2|TRBV6-2/TRBV6-3|13
CASSPTGGSGYTF
TGTGCCAGCAGTCCCACAGGGGGCAGTGGCTACACCTTC
>TRBD1|TRBJ2-5|TRBV28|13
CATLRRGRETQYF
TGTGCCACCCTCCGCAGGGGGAGAGAGACCCAGTACTTC
>TRBD2|TRBJ2-3|TRBV28|18
CASSTRKRQRGSTDTQYF
TGTGCCAGCAGCACAAGGAAGCGACAGCGGGGAAGCACAGATACGCAGTATTTT